This passage covers 31 T cell receptor beta chains from one sample sequenced in a study of identifying expanded T cells in peripheral blood. TCRdb's copy holds only in-frame clones and misses some; the assay was immunoSEQ multiplex PCR. The table has fewer than 85,000 clones, 84% seen once. The specimen was blood. These receptors were obtained from a person aged 18 to 75 in good health.

The rearrangement joins TRBV18 to TRBJ1-5, with 9 nucleotides matching TRBD1. This CDR3 has 14 residues. Per germline, CDR1 KGHSH and CDR2 LQKENI. V lost 0 bases, J lost 7 bases, and 1 base stayed unmatched. CDR3 coding DNA: TGTGCCAGCTCACCACCGGGACAGGGACAGCCCCAGCATTTT. This gives the protein CASSPPGQGQPQHF.

This clone was seen a single time. J is TRBJ2-5 and V is TRBV11-2; 8 nucleotides match TRBD1. CDR1 and CDR2 (germline): SGHAT, FQNNGV. This CDR3 has 16 amino acids. V gave up 3 bases and J gave up 5 bases; unmatched junction bases: 11. CDR3 residues: CASSFMGQASEETQYF. DNA for the CDR3: TGTGCCAGCAGCTTTATGGGACAGGCCTCGGAGGAGACCCAGTACTTC.

The rearrangement joins TRBV19 to TRBJ2-7; D ambiguous. CDR3 length: 14 amino acids. Trimming shortened V by 0 bases and J by 7 bases, and 13 bases separated the two germline ends. Germline V gene lookup returns CDR1 LNHDA and CDR2 SQIVND (reference sequence). The CDR3 DNA follows: TGTGCCAGTAGTATAGATGGGTCGGTCGGGGAGCAGTACTTC. Protein: CASSIDGSVGEQYF.

V is TRBV7-3 and J is TRBJ2-7; 14 positions match TRBD2. Germline V lookup: CDR1 SGHTA, CDR2 FQGTGA. J was trimmed by 7 bases and V by 5 bases; bases with no gene match: 4. The CDR3 covers 14 residues. For the CDR3, the DNA is TGTGCCAGCAGCCCGGGACTAGCGGGAGTTGAGCAGTACTTC. Amino acid sequence: CASSPGLAGVEQYF.

Comment on this clone: The junction shows a germline mismatch at one end, possibly a read error. This chain uses TRBV7-2 with TRBJ2-2; 7 bases match TRBD1. This CDR3 spans 13 amino acids. In germline, CDR1 is SGHTA, CDR2 FQGNSA. CDR3 protein: CASSLGRDRQGNF. CDR3 coding DNA: TGTGCCAGCAGCCTCGGCCGGGATAGACAGGGTAACTTT.

This chain links TRBV6-6 with TRBJ2-5, with D maybe TRBD1 (5 bases). Trimming cost V 7 bases and J 5 bases, with 14 bases left between them. CDR3 length: 13 residues. Per germline, CDR1 MNHNY and CDR2 SVGAGI (reference sequence). This chain's CDR3 is CASNLRGGETQYF. CDR3 nucleotides: TGTGCCAGCAACCTTAGGGGTGGGGAGACCCAGTACTTC.

In its sample, this clone was seen a few times. The chain combines TRBV25-1 with TRBJ1-1; 7 bases align to TRBD1. The J segment lost 7 bases and the V segment lost 3 bases, leaving 14 bases of the junction unmatched. Germline CDR1 reads MGHDK; CDR2 reads SYGVNS. The CDR3 is 16 amino acids. CDR3 amino acids: CASSDQSHRGFNEAFF. As DNA, the CDR3 is TGTGCCAGCAGTGACCAATCCCACAGGGGTTTTAATGAAGCTTTCTTT.

The chain carries TRBV9 and TRBJ2-2; tentative D call: TRBD1 (7 bases). Trimming pared 0 bases from V and 6 bases from J, leaving 12 bases between. In germline, CDR1 is SGDLS, CDR2 YYNGEE. The CDR3 totals 15 residues. CDR3 protein: CASSVDGGGPGELFF. In DNA, the CDR3 is TGTGCCAGCAGCGTAGATGGAGGGGGCCCCGGGGAGCTGTTTTTT.

The chain couples TRBV7-2 to TRBJ1-5, with D tentatively TRBD1 (5 bases). Per germline, CDR1 SGHTA and CDR2 FQGNSA. The CDR3 is 16 residues long. The germline V and J ends were trimmed by 0 bases and 2 bases, with 11 bases remaining between them. CDR3: CASSLAAGNGNQPQHF. CDR3 bases: TGTGCCAGCAGCTTAGCGGCAGGGAACGGCAATCAGCCCCAGCATTTT.

In DNA, the CDR3 is TGTGCCAGCAGCTTCACAGATTTTGGAACCTACGAGCAGTACTTC. Its translation is CASSFTDFGTYEQYF. The chain carries TRBV5-5 and TRBJ2-7; D not certain. Trimming left V 2 bases short and J 2 bases short, with 14 bases between. The CDR3 extends over 15 amino acids. The germline V gene has CDR1 SGHKS and CDR2 YYEKEE (reference sequence).

This clone has more than one count but fewer than ten. This rearrangement joins TRBV9 to TRBJ1-4; TRBD1 might be the D (6 bases). The length of the CDR3 is 14 residues. The ends were cut back, 4 bases at V and 11 bases at J, with 18 bases in the middle. Germline CDR1 SGDLS, CDR2 YYNGEE. This chain's CDR3 is CASSPDRLLGKLFF. The CDR3 nucleotides are TGTGCCAGCAGCCCTGACAGGCTGTTAGGGAAACTGTTTTTT.

This chain connects TRBV11-2 to TRBJ2-7, with D unclear. Germline CDR1 is SGHAT and CDR2 is FQNNGV. CDR3 length: 14 residues. Trimming cost V 0 bases and J 0 bases, with 6 bases left between them. The CDR3 protein is CASSLDSSSYEQYF. Written as DNA, the CDR3 is TGTGCCAGCAGCTTAGACTCGAGCTCCTACGAGCAGTACTTC.

This chain uses TRBV5-6 with TRBJ2-1; 11 bases match TRBD2. V dropped 0 bases and J dropped 4; count of bases not matched to a gene: 3. This CDR3 spans 16 amino acids. In germline, CDR1 is SGHDT, CDR2 YYEEEE. The CDR3 DNA is TGTGCCAGCAGCTTGGCGGGACTAGCGGAATACAATGAGCAGTTCTTC. Its protein is CASSLAGLAEYNEQFF.

The chain recombines TRBV7-3 with TRBJ2-5; 9 bases match TRBD2. Per the germline V gene, CDR1 is SGHTA and CDR2 is FQGTGA. Germline trimming cut 0 bases from V and 5 bases from J; bases unmatched to any gene: 4. The CDR3 covers 15 residues. CDR3 DNA: TGTGCCAGCAGCTTAACAGCGGGAGGATGGGAGACCCAGTACTTC. Its translation is CASSLTAGGWETQYF.

V gene TRBV9 combines with J gene TRBJ1-3; no clear D. V lost 6 bases, J lost 0 bases, and 7 bases lay in between. CDR1 and CDR2 (germline): SGDLS, YYNGEE. This CDR3 contains 13 residues. In nucleotides, the CDR3 is TGTGCCAGCACCCGGGACTCTGGAAACACCATATATTTT. It translates to CASTRDSGNTIYF.

The chain employs TRBV10-3 and TRBJ2-7; D may correspond to TRBD1 or TRBD2 (6 bases each). CDR3 length: 15 residues. Germline CDR1 is ENHRY and CDR2 is SYGVKD. Trimming removed 5 bases at V and 2 bases at J, with 16 bases between. The CDR3 reads CAISYSTGGPYEQYF. Written as DNA, the CDR3 is TGTGCCATCAGTTACTCGACCGGGGGCCCCTACGAGCAGTACTTC.

The chain links TRBV10-3 to TRBJ1-3, with D unclear. The CDR3 is 18 residues long. The V and J ends lost 0 bases and 0 bases respectively, with 15 bases between them. Germline V gene sequence: CDR1 ENHRY, CDR2 SYGVKD. The CDR3: CAISESKAGGNSGNTIYF. The CDR3 DNA reads as TGTGCCATCAGTGAGTCTAAAGCAGGCGGTAACTCTGGAAACACCATATATTTT.

The CDR3, as DNA: TGTGCCAGCAGCTTAGAAGGGGGACCGTCCGGGGAGCTGTTTTTT. This translates into CASSLEGGPSGELFF. The rearrangement uses TRBV7-2 and TRBJ2-2, with D perhaps matching TRBD1 (6 bases). The CDR3 runs 15 residues. Per germline, CDR1 SGHTA and CDR2 FQGNSA. Trimming removed 1 base from V and 6 bases from J, with 12 bases in between.

The V and J genes are TRBV29-1 and TRBJ2-5; 13 bases are shared with TRBD2. This CDR3 is built from 15 residues. V lost 6 bases to trimming and J lost 3 bases; unmatched junction nucleotides: 7. Germline V gene sequence: CDR1 SQVTM, CDR2 ANQGSEA. CDR3 sequence (DNA): TGCAGCGTGGCGAACGGACTAGCGGGAGAAGAGACCCAGTACTTC. Residues: CSVANGLAGEETQYF.

This chain links TRBV7-2 with TRBJ2-3; D might be TRBD1 (5 bases). V was trimmed by 5 bases and J by 2 bases, leaving 11 bases between them. The CDR3 runs to 14 residues. From germline, CDR1 is SGHTA and CDR2 FQGNSA. The CDR3 DNA follows: TGTGCCAGCAGCCCGACAGTAGCCACAGATACGCAGTATTTT. Encoded protein: CASSPTVATDTQYF.

CDR3 sequence (DNA): TGTGCCAGCAGCTTAGTTCCCTCCGGGCTAGAGACCCAGTACTTC. It translates to CASSLVPSGLETQYF. This chain uses TRBV11-2 with TRBJ2-5; D remains unclear. The germline V gene encodes CDR1 SGHAT and CDR2 FQNNGV. The germline V and J ends were trimmed by 1 base and 4 bases, with 13 bases remaining between them. The CDR3 has 15 amino acids. The whole variable domain, filled in from reference TRBV11-2 and TRBJ2-5, reads EAGVAQSPRYKIIEKRQSVAFWCNPISGHATLYWYQQILGQGPKLLIQFQNNGVVDDSQLPKDRFSAERLKGVDSTLKIQPAKLEDSAVYLCASSLVPSGLETQYFGPGTRLLVL.

The chain carries TRBV5-3 and TRBJ2-3, with a weak D call TRBD1 (7 bases). TRBV5-3 has ORF status, its function being uncertain. With 1 base removed from V and 2 bases from J, the gap between germline ends came to 17 bases. This CDR3 is 17 amino acids long. The CDR3 protein is CARSLHLAGGSTDTQYF. The CDR3 nucleotides read TGTGCCAGAAGCTTGCATTTGGCAGGGGGGTCCACAGATACGCAGTATTTT.

This clone was seen just once. V and J are TRBV7-8 and TRBJ2-1, with 10 bases that match TRBD2. The V gene's germline CDR1 is SGHVS and CDR2 FQNEAQ. Trimming cost V 2 bases and J 7 bases; bases outside gene matches: 5. The CDR3 covers 15 residues. CDR3 in DNA: TGTGCCAGCAGCTTACACCCGGGACTAGCGAATGAGCAGTTCTTC. This encodes CASSLHPGLANEQFF.

The genes are TRBV9 and TRBJ1-2; TRBD1 might be the D (5 bases). V lost 3 bases to trimming and J lost 1 base, with 13 bases between them. Looked up from germline, CDR1 is SGDLS and CDR2 is YYNGEE. The CDR3 runs 15 residues. CDR3: CASSGAWGFNYGYTF. Written as DNA, the CDR3 is TGTGCCAGCAGCGGGGCCTGGGGCTTTAACTATGGCTACACCTTC.

This sequence joins TRBV5-8 and TRBJ2-7, with 14 nucleotides matching TRBD2. The CDR3 consists of 15 residues. The V and J ends lost 2 bases and 5 bases, in that order; junction bases with no gene match: 3. Germline V gene data show CDR1 as SGHTS and CDR2 as YDEGEE. This CDR3 is CASSFGTSGSNEQYF. For the CDR3, the DNA is TGTGCCAGCAGCTTCGGGACTAGCGGGAGTAACGAGCAGTACTTC.

This sequence joins TRBV5-4 and TRBJ2-3; D unresolved. Germline loops: CDR1 SGHNT, CDR2 YYREEE (reference sequence). Trimming cost V 5 bases and J 2 bases, with 12 bases left between them. The CDR3 loop spans 14 amino acids. CDR3 bases: TGTGCCAGCAGTCTTCGCGGTGACACAGATACGCAGTATTTT. Its protein is CASSLRGDTDTQYF.

V is TRBV6-5 and J is TRBJ2-7; D assignment may be TRBD1 or TRBD2 (5 bases each). The CDR3 sequence is 12 residues long. The V and J ends lost 8 bases and 3 bases respectively, with 11 bases between them. Germline-derived CDR1 and CDR2 are MNHEY and SVGAGI. The DNA for the CDR3 is TGTGCCAGCGGGACGCGCCTCTACGAGCAGTACTTC. Its translation is CASGTRLYEQYF.

The chain couples TRBV10-3 to TRBJ1-1; D not resolved. The CDR3 sequence is 15 residues long. Germline values: CDR1 ENHRY, CDR2 SYGVKD. Trimming removed 0 bases from V and 3 bases from J, with 11 bases in between. The CDR3 nucleotides are TGTGCCATCAGTGAGTCCCCTGGTGGGGACACTGAAGCTTTCTTT. This sequence encodes CAISESPGGDTEAFF.

The V and J genes are TRBV5-1 and TRBJ2-1; 16 bases align to TRBD2. Losses at the gene ends were 4 bases for V and 1 base for J; bases not matched to a gene: 8. Germline lookup yields CDR1 SGHRS and CDR2 YFSETQ. This CDR3 contains 19 residues. In DNA form, the CDR3 reads TGCGCCAGCAGCCTGGGACTAGCGGGAGGGGCGTCTTCCTACAATGAGCAGTTCTTC. It yields the protein CASSLGLAGGASSYNEQFF.

The V and J genes are TRBV5-6 and TRBJ1-1; D ambiguous. Germline assignment: CDR1 SGHDT and CDR2 YYEEEE. The CDR3 consists of 12 residues. V was clipped by 5 bases and J by 2 bases, with 7 bases between them. The DNA of the CDR3 is TGTGCCAGCAGTAAAATTAACACTGAAGCTTTCTTT. This gives the protein CASSKINTEAFF. Variable domain in full (rest from reference TRBV5-6 and TRBJ1-1): DAGVTQSPTHLIKTRGQQVTLRCSPKSGHDTVSWYQQALGQGPQFIFQYYEEEERQRGNFPDRFSGHQFPNYSSELNVNALLLGDSALYLCASSKINTEAFFGQGTRLTVV.

The chain couples TRBV11-3 to TRBJ2-2; TRBD2 is a possible D gene (5 bases). V was shortened by 0 bases and J by 3 bases, with 17 bases between the two germline ends. This CDR3 is built from 18 residues. CDR1 and CDR2 from the germline V gene are SGHNT and YENEEA. This CDR3 reads CASSLETTWGGDTGELFF. CDR3 sequence (DNA): TGTGCCAGCAGCTTAGAGACTACATGGGGTGGGGACACCGGGGAGCTGTTTTTT.